The sequence of this TCR beta chain was determined in a study of tumor and adjacent non-tumor tissue in lung cancer. As to this clonotype: The junction departs from germline at one end; a sequencing error may be responsible.

TCRbeta libraries were built with three rounds of nested PCR, modified from ARM-PCR. TCRdb re-called the multiplex PCR reads with MiXCR, one entry per CDR3 protein. This table holds under 150,000 distinct CDR3 sequences, around two thirds found once. The template was RNA from unsorted bulk tissue. The sequenced material came from lung tumor tissue. This TCR was sampled from a man aged 55 to 70 with small cell lung cancer.

In nucleotides, the CDR3 is TGTCCCAGCAGGGCCCAAACTTCGCCGGAGGAACTGTTTTTT. Translating it yields CPSRAQTSPEELFF. V gene TRBV11-1 combines with J gene TRBJ1-4; possibly TRBD1 for D (5 bases). From germline, CDR1 is SGHAT and CDR2 FQDESV (reference sequence). The CDR3 covers 14 residues.